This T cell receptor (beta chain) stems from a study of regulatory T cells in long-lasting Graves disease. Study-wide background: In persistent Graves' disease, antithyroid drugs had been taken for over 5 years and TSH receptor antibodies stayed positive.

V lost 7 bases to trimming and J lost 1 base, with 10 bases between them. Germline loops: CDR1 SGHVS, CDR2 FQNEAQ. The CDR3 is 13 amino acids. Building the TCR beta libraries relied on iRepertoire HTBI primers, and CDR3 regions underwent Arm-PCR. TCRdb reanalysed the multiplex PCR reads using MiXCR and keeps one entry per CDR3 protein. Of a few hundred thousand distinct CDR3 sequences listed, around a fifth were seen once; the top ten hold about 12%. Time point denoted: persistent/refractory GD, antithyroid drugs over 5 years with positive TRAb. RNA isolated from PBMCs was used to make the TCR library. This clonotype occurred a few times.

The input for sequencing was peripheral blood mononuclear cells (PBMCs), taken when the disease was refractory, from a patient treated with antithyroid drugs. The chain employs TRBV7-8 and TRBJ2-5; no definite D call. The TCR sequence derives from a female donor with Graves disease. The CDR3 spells CASTLGTQETQYF. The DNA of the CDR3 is TGTGCCAGCACCCTGGGCACCCAAGAGACCCAGTACTTC.